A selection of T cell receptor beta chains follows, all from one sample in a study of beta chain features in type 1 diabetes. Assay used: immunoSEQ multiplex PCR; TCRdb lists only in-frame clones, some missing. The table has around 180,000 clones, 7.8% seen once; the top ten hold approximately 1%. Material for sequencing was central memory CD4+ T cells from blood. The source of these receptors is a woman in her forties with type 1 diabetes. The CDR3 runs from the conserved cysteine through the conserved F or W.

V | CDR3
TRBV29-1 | CSVERQGDHEQYF
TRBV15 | CATSRDPGDEQFF
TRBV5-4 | CASSLDQGARSGNTIYF
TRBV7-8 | CASSLGQGGGYTF
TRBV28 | CASRGRVPDTQYF
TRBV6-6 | CASSTPQGTYEQYF
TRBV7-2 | CASSLGQTTDTQYF
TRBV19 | CASSLRGPTGELFF
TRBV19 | CASSVDRVSGYTF
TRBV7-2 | CASSPTGSHNEQFF
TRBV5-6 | CASSNPGGENIQYF
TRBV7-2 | CASSSHTDQPQHF
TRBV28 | CASSLNTYEQYF
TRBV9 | CASSPQTGVLGGYTF
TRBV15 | CATSEVGGISIMPYNEQFF
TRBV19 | CASWTPYSNQPQHF
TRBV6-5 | CATKTSGYNEQFF
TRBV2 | CASSPGKGNSYEQYF
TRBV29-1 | CSVGGQMNTEAFF
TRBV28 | CASSFSGSNEKLFF
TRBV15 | CATSRGEGSSGYTF
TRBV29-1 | CSVEPSNYGYTF
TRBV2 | CATRGTEEKLFF
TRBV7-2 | CASSSGKNTEAFF
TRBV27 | CASSPLGEGTDTQYF
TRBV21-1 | CASSNKRGRQGYTF
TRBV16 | CASSQSEEEKLFF
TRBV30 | CAWSVPTGDNEKLFF
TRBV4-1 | CASSPGQGRTYEQYF
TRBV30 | CAWKGEANTGELFF
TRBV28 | CASSWVGQNQPQHF
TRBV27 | CASSSNWGQGGNQPQHF
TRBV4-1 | CASSQVRTEAFF
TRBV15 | CATSRARGQGGSEAFF
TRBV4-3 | CASSQDFRNSNQPQHF
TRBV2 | CATMDRGTYEQYF
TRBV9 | CASSARLGSSTDTQYF
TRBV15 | CATKGQKGETQYF
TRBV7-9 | CASSLAGGSYEQYF